The sequence of this TCR beta chain was determined in a study of T-cell reconstitution after alpha-beta-depleted transplantation in children. Study conclusions and caveats: Alpha-beta T cells about two months after transplant reportedly derived from several hundred expanded graft clones. For some patients, TCRbeta diversity was high at day 60 because of recipient T cells and thymic progenitors that survived. Fresh T-cell production supplied most of the T-cell counts and diversity seen one year after transplant.

Germline CDR1 is SQVTM and CDR2 is ANQGSEA. There are 12 residues in the CDR3. V was cut by 3 bases and J by 2 bases, with 5 bases left in between. Preparing the TCRbeta library involved the use of unique molecular identifiers. One entry per CDR3 protein, called by TCRdb with MiXCR from the PCR reads. The table includes roughly 180,000 distinct CDR3 sequences, 8.5% to 14% detected once. For this clonotype: Antigen specificity is unknown.

The TCR originated in a boy younger than 10 with acute myeloid leukemia, due to receive a stem cell transplant. The chain couples TRBV29-1 to TRBJ2-1; unclear D gene. The starting material was PBMCs, obtained before TCRalphabeta/CD19-depleted stem cell transplant. The CDR3 is CSVDKTYNEQFF. In DNA form, the CDR3 reads TGCAGCGTTGATAAAACCTACAATGAGCAGTTCTTC.